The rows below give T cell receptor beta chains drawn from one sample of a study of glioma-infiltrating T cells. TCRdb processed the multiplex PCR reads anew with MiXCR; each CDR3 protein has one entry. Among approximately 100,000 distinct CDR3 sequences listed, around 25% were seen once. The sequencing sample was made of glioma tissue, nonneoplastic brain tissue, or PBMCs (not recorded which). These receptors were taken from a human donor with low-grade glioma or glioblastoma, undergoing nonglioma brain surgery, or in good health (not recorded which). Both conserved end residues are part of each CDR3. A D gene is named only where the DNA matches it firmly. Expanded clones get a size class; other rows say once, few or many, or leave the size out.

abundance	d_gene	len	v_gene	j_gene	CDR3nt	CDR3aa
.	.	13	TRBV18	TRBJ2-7	TGTGCCAGCTCACTGGCGGCGGTCAATAAGCAGTACTTC	CASSLAAVNKQYF
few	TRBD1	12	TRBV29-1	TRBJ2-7	TGCAGCGTCGCTAGGACAGGCTACGAGCAGTACTTC	CSVARTGYEQYF
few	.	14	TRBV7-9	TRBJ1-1	TGTGCCAGCAGCCCACAGCGGAGTCAGTCTGAAGCTTTCTTT	CASSPQRSQSEAFF
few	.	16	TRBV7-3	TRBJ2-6	TGTGCCAGCAGCATAATTACAGGGACTGGGGCCAACGTCCTGACTTTC	CASSIITGTGANVLTF
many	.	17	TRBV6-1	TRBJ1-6	TGTGCCAGCAGCCAGCGACGTCCCCTCTCCTATAATTCACCCCTCCACTTT	CASSQRRPLSYNSPLHF
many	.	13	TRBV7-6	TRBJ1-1	TGTGCCAGCAGCGGGGGGGGATGGACTGAAGCTTTCTTT	CASSGGGWTEAFF
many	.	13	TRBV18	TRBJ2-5	TGTGCCAGCTCACCGGGCCTCAAAGAGACCCAGTACTTC	CASSPGLKETQYF
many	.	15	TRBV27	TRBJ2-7	TGTGCCAGCAGTTTAGTACAGGGGACTCTCTACGAGCAGTACTTC	CASSLVQGTLYEQYF
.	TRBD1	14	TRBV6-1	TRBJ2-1	TGTGCCAGCAGAGAACAGGGGACGGGGTACGAGCAGTTCTTC	CASREQGTGYEQFF
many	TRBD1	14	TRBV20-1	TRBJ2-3	TGCAGTGCCCCGAGGACAGGTTCCACAGATACGCAGTATTTT	CSAPRTGSTDTQYF
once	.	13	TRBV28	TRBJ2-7	TGTGCCAGCAGTTCAGGGGGAGGCTACGAGCAGTACTTC	CASSSGGGYEQYF
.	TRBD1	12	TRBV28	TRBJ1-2	TGTGCCAGCAGACCAGGGGGCTATAACTACACCTTC	CASRPGGYNYTF
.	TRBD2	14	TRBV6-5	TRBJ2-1	TGTGCCAGCAGTTTCCTAGCGGGGGTTAATGAGCAGTTCTTC	CASSFLAGVNEQFF
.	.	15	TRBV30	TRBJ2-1	TGTGCCTGGAGTGGTGGACAGAGCAACTACAATGAGCAGTTCTTC	CAWSGGQSNYNEQFF
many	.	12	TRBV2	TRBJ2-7	TGTGCCAGCAGTGACAGGGTCGGCGAGCAGTACTTC	CASSDRVGEQYF
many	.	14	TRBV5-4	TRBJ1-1	TGTGCCAGCAGCTTCAGAAAGGGGAACACTGAAGCTTTCTTT	CASSFRKGNTEAFF
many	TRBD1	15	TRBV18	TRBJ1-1	TGTGCCAGCTCACCGGGGGGACAGATGAACACTGAAGCTTTCTTT	CASSPGGQMNTEAFF
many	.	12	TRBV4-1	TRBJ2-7	TGCGCCAGCCGGGACACAGCCTACGAGCAGTACTTC	CASRDTAYEQYF
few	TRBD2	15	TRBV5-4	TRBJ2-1	TGTGCCAGCAGCGTCCGGGGGGGGCTATACAATGAGCAGTTCTTC	CASSVRGGLYNEQFF
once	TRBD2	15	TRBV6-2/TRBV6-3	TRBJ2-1	TGTTCCAGCAGTTTTCCGCGGGAGTTTAACAATGAGCAGTTCTTC	CSSSFPREFNNEQFF
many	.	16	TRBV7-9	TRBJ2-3	TGTGCCAGCAGCTTAGTCATAACAGGGAGCACAGATACGCAGTATTTT	CASSLVITGSTDTQYF
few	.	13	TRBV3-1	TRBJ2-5	TGTGCCAGCAGCCAAGGGAATCAAGAGACCCAGTACTTC	CASSQGNQETQYF
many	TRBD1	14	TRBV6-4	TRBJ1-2	TGTGCCAGCAGCCCGGACAGGGAATCAGGTGGCTACACCTTC	CASSPDRESGGYTF
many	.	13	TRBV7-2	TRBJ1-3	TGTGCCAGCAGCCTCCGGGGGGGAAACACCATATATTTT	CASSLRGGNTIYF
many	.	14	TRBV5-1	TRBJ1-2	TGCGCCAGCAGCCCGGTAGGGGTTGGAGAGGACTACACCTTC	CASSPVGVGEDYTF
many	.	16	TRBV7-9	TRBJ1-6	TGTGCCAGCAGCTCCTTTGGGGGGGGCGACAATTCACCCCTCCACTTT	CASSSFGGGDNSPLHF
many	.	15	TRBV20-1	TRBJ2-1	TGCAGTGCTAGAGATTGGGGACTGCAGTACAATGAGCAGTTCTTC	CSARDWGLQYNEQFF
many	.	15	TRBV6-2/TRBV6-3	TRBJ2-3	TGTGCCAGCAGTTACTCGTCAGATAGCACAGATACGCAGTATTTT	CASSYSSDSTDTQYF
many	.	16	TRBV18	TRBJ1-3	TGTGCCAGCTCACCAGAGATGGTCAGCTCTGGAAACACCATATATTTT	CASSPEMVSSGNTIYF
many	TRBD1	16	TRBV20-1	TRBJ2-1	TGCAGTGCTATAGACAGGGGCCGGAGCTCCTACAATGAGCAGTTCTTC	CSAIDRGRSSYNEQFF
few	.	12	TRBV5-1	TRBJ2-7	TGCGCCAGCATCTCCCAGGGGAACGAGCAGTACTTC	CASISQGNEQYF
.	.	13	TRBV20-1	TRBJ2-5	TGCAGTGCTCCCAGGGCGGAGAGAGAGACCCAGTACTTC	CSAPRAERETQYF
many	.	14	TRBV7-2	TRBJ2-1	TGTGCCAGCAGCTTAGCACTAGCCAGCAATGAGCAGTTCTTC	CASSLALASNEQFF
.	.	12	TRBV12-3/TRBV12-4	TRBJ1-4	TGTGCCTGCGGGGAGGACGGGGAAAAACTGTTTTTT	CACGEDGEKLFF
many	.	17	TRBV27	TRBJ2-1	TGTGCCAGCAGTTACCCTAGGGGGGGGCTTACCTACAATGAGCAGTTCTTC	CASSYPRGGLTYNEQFF
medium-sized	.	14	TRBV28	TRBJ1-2	TGTGCCAGCAGTTTAACCCCAGGGACCTATGGCTACACCTTC	CASSLTPGTYGYTF
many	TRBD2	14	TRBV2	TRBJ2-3	TGTGCCAGCCCCCCGAGCGGGACGACAGATACGCAGTATTTT	CASPPSGTTDTQYF
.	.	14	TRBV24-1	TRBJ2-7	TGTGCCACCAGTGATTCCGGGGGCTCCTACGTGCAGTGCTTC	CATSDSGGSYVQCF
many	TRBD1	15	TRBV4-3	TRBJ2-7	TGCGCCAGCAGCGGACAGGGGAGAGGATACTACGAGCAGTACTTC	CASSGQGRGYYEQYF
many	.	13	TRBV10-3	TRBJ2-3	TGTGCCATCAGTGGGGGCCCCACAGATACGCAGTATTTT	CAISGGPTDTQYF
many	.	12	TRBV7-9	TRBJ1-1	TGTGCCACCATACAGGGCAACACTGAAGCTTTCTTT	CATIQGNTEAFF
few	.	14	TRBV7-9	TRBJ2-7	TGTGCCAGCACCCCCGGGACGAACTCCTACGAGCAGTACTTC	CASTPGTNSYEQYF
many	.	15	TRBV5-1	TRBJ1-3	TGCGCCAGCAGCTTTGGAGGGGTCAGTGGAAACACCATATATTTT	CASSFGGVSGNTIYF